The TCR beta chain under discussion was sequenced for a study of blood T cell repertoires in COVID-19 (dated by TCRdb to about 2020). Context from the whole study: Samples covering the acute and convalescent phases of COVID-19 were provided by collaborators in the United States, Italy and Spain. The material from the prospective study consisted of cDNA or gDNA derived from T cells, B-cell-depleted T cells, or PBMCs. Deeply sampled blood TCRbeta repertoires from subjects exposed to, actively infected with, or recovered from COVID-19 were included in the dataset. The repertoires were released in a freely available public database meant as a resource for research on the immune response to SARS-CoV-2. Samples came from the ongoing ImmuneRACE study (first 160 participants) plus 1,254 subjects from 6 global collaborators. Sample metadata almost always included a de-identified subject ID, COVID-19 status, age in years and sex. HLA class I and class II types, where available, came from metadata supplied by the sample provider rather than from assay-based typing.

V is clipped by 5 bases and J by 3 bases, and the sequence between their germline boundaries is 8 bases long. The CDR3 spans 12 residues, from the cysteine through the phenylalanine. The retained sequence is limited to the CDR3, 36 bases, with the frame set at the first base. The germline V gene gives CDR1 as SGHTA and CDR2 as FQGNSA. The full study reports these points: The amount of clinical and demographic metadata varied by source and participant and was provided uncurated.

Collaborating institutions collected whole blood in K2EDTA tubes following their own protocols. Collaborator samples were shipped for TCRbeta analysis as frozen whole blood, isolated PBMCs, or DNA extracted from either sample type. TCRbeta CDR3 regions were amplified from genomic DNA by means of the immunoSEQ Assay, a bias-controlled multiplex PCR. The original methods were these. The number of nucleated cells in each sample was estimated from the amplification of reference gene primers within the assay. To quantify the absolute abundance of each unique TCRbeta CDR3 rearrangement, sequence reads were collapsed and filtered. Productive Simpson clonality was computed per sample as the square root of Simpson's diversity index over productive rearrangements. TCRdb's version of the immuneACCESS table is confined to in-frame rearrangements and falls short of the full clone set. An unresolved V gene accounts for under half of the shortfall where checked; the remainder is of unknown origin. V and J calls and clone size are as listed in that table; D and trimming were resolved from the DNA. The sample records 90,000 to 120,000 clones, approximately 84% of which are singletons. The ten most abundant clones make up roughly 4.6% of the sample.

As regards this clone: Which antigen it targets is not known. No much larger clonotype is one base removed from it; base qualities were not supplied.

Sequencing used peripheral blood. This clonotype was sampled from a human donor in a cohort sampled during active COVID-19. The rearranged chain carries TRBV7-2 and TRBJ2-7; a confident D gene designation cannot be given. The DNA reads TGTGCCAGCAGCAGACAAGTCTACGAGCAGTACTTC. It translates to CASSRQVYEQYF.